This T cell receptor beta chain is drawn from a study of blood T cell repertoires in COVID-19 (dated by TCRdb to about 2020). In the study overall: Samples from collaborators originated in the United States, Italy and Spain and spanned both the acute and convalescent phases of COVID-19. The material from the prospective study consisted of cDNA or gDNA derived from T cells, B-cell-depleted T cells, or PBMCs. Deeply sampled blood TCRbeta repertoires from subjects exposed to, actively infected with, or recovered from COVID-19 were included in the dataset. The repertoires were released in a freely available public database meant as a resource for research on the immune response to SARS-CoV-2. The samples were drawn from the first 160 participants of the ongoing ImmuneRACE study and from 1,200 or so subjects provided by 6 global collaborators. The sample metadata nearly always contained a de-identified subject ID, COVID-19 status, age in years and sex. Where HLA class I and class II types were available, the types were taken from metadata supplied by the sample provider, not from assay-based typing. General conclusions and limits of the study: The amount of clinical and demographic metadata varied by source and participant and was provided uncurated.

The immunoSEQ Assay, a bias-controlled multiplex PCR, was used to amplify TCRbeta CDR3 regions from genomic DNA. The original methods were these. Nucleated cell counts per sample were estimated from amplification of reference gene primers within the assay. To quantify the absolute abundance of each unique TCRbeta CDR3 rearrangement, sequence reads were collapsed and filtered. Productive Simpson clonality was computed per sample as the square root of Simpson's diversity index over productive rearrangements. TCRdb took this table from immuneACCESS and kept in-frame rearrangements with V and J called. Such tables lack part of the clones; where checked against another copy, unresolved V genes explain under half of the gap, and the rest is unexplained. The D gene and trimming were derived from the DNA, and the V and J assignments and clone size from that table. The sample contains roughly 32,000 clones, 88% of them found a single time. The top ten clonotypes cover around a quarter of the sample.

V trim: 0 bases; J trim: 7 bases; unmatched bases: 9. CDR1 GTSNPN and CDR2 SVGIG are derived from the germline V gene (reference sequence). The CDR3 numbers 16 residues from cysteine through phenylalanine. Here the CDR3 DNA is all that survives: 48 bases in frame from base 1. As regards this clone: This receptor's antigen is unknown. No base-level quality is on record; no much larger clone is a single base apart.

Collaborating institutions collected whole blood in K2EDTA tubes following their own protocols. For TCRbeta analysis, collaborators shipped samples in one of three forms: frozen whole blood, isolated PBMCs, or DNA extracted from either of those sample types. What was sequenced was peripheral blood. The chain was built from TRBV30 and TRBJ1-6; TRBD1 matches 7 bases in the middle. This TCR was sampled from a human donor in a cohort sampled during active COVID-19. The CDR3 corresponds to CAWSVLTGLGNSPLHF. The DNA is TGTGCCTGGAGTGTTTTGACAGGGCTAGGCAATTCACCCCTCCACTTT.